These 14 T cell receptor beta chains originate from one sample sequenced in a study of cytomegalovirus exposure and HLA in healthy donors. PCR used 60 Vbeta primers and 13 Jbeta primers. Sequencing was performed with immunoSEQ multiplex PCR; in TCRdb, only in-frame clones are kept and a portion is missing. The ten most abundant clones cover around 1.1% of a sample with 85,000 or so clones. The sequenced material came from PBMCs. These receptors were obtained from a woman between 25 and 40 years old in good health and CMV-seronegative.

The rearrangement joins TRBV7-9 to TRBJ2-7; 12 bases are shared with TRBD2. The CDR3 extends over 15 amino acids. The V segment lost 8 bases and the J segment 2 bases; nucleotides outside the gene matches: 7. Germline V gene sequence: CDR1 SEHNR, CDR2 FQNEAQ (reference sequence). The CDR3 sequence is CASGKTSGGAYEQYF. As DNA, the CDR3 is TGTGCCAGCGGGAAGACTAGCGGGGGCGCCTACGAGCAGTACTTC.

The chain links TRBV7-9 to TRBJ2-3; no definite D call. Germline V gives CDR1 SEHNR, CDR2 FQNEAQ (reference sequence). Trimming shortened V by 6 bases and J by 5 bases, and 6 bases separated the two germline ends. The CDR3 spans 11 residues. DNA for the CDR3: TGTGCCAGCAGTTCCCTAGATACGCAGTATTTT. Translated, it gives CASSSLDTQYF.

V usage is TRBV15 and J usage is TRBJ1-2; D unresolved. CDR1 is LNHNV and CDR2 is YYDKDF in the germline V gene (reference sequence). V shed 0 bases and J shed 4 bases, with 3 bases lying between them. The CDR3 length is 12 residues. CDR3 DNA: TGTGCCACCAGCAGAGATCTCTATGGCTACACCTTC. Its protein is CATSRDLYGYTF.

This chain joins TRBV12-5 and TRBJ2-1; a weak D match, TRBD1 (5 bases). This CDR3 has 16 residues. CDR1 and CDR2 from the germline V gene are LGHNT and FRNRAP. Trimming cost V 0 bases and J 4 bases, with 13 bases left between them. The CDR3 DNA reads TGTGCTAGTGGTTTGGTAGGTGGACAAGTATACAATGAGCAGTTCTTC. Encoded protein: CASGLVGGQVYNEQFF. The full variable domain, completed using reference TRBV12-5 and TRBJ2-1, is DARVTQTPRHKVTEMGQEVTMRCQPILGHNTVFWYRQTMMQGLELLAYFRNRAPLDDSGMPKDRFSAEMPDATLATLKIQPSEPRDSAVYFCASGLVGGQVYNEQFFGPGTRLTVL.

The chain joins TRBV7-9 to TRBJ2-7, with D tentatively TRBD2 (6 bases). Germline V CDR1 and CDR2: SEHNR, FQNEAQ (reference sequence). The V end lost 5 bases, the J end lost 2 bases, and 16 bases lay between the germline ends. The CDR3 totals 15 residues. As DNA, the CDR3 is TGTGCCAGCAGCCCTGGGACTTCCCGAACCTACGAGCAGTACTTC. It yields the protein CASSPGTSRTYEQYF. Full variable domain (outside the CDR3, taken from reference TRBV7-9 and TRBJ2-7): DTGVSQNPRHKITKRGQNVTFRCDPISEHNRLYWYRQTLGQGPEFLTYFQNEAQLEKSRLLSDRFSAERPKGSFSTLEIQRTEQGDSAMYLCASSPGTSRTYEQYFGPGTRLTVT.

DNA of the CDR3: TGTGCCAGCAGTGCCCTTCCCGGGACAGCTATCGTTACTGAAGCTTTCTTT. Encoded protein: CASSALPGTAIVTEAFF. The chain carries TRBV6-1 and TRBJ1-1, with TRBD1 matching 7 bases. The length of the CDR3 is 17 residues. Germline V gene lookup returns CDR1 MNHNS and CDR2 SASEGT. Unmatched junction bases numbered 16, after V lost 4 bases and J lost 5 bases.

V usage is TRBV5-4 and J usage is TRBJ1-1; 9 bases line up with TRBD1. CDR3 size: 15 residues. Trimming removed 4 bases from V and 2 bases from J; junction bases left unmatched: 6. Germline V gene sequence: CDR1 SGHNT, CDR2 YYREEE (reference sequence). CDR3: CASSLPTGGNTEAFF. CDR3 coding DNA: TGTGCCAGCAGCCTCCCGACAGGGGGAAACACTGAAGCTTTCTTT.

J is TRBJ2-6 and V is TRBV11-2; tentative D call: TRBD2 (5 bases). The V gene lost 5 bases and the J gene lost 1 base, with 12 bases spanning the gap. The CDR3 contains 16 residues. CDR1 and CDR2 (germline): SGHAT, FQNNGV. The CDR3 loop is CASSQSGRSGANVLTF. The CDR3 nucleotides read TGTGCCAGCAGCCAATCGGGGAGATCTGGGGCCAACGTCCTGACTTTC.

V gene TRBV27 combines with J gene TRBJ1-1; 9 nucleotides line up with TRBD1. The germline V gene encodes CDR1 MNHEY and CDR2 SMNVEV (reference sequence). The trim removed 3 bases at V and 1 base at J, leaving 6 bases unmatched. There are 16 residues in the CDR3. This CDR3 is CASSFWMTGGNTEAFF. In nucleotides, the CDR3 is TGTGCCAGCAGTTTTTGGATGACAGGGGGGAACACTGAAGCTTTCTTT.

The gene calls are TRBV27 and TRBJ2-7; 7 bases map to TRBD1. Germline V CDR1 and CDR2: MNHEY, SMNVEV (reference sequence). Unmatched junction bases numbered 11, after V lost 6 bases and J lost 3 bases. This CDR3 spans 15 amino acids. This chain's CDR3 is CASRSGTVDYYEQYF. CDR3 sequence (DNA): TGTGCCAGCAGATCCGGGACAGTCGATTACTACGAGCAGTACTTC.

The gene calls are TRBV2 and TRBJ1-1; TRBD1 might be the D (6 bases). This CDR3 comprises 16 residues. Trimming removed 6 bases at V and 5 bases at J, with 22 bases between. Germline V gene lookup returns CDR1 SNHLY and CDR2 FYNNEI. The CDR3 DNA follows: TGTGCCAGCAGACGGTTTCAGCAACAGGGCGGAACTGAAGCTTTCTTT. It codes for CASRRFQQQGGTEAFF. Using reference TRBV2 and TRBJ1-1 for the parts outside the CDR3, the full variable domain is EPEVTQTPSHQVTQMGQEVILRCVPISNHLYFYWYRQILGQKVEFLVSFYNNEISEKSEIFDDQFSVERPDGSNFTLKIRSTKLEDSAMYFCASRRFQQQGGTEAFFGQGTRLTVV.

CDR3 protein: CASSLSGSAYEQYF. The CDR3 coding sequence is TGCGCCAGCAGCTTAAGCGGGAGCGCCTACGAGCAGTACTTC. The chain combines TRBV5-1 with TRBJ2-7, with 8 bases identical to TRBD2. Germline CDR1 and CDR2: SGHRS and YFSETQ. The V gene end was trimmed by 2 bases and the J gene end by 2 bases; junction bases not matched to a gene: 3. The CDR3 totals 14 residues.

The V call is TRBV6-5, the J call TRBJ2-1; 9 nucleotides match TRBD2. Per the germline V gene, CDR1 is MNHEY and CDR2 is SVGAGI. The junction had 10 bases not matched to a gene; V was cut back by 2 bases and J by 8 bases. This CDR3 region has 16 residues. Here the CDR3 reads CASSYENGGGAHEQFF. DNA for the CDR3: TGTGCCAGCAGTTACGAGAATGGCGGGGGGGCTCATGAGCAGTTCTTC.

The CDR3 DNA reads as TGTGCCTGGAGTGTGGGAGAACGGACACCCCTCCACTTT. As protein: CAWSVGERTPLHF. The chain has TRBV30 and TRBJ1-6; D call uncertain. The CDR3 extends over 13 amino acids. The V gene's germline CDR1 is GTSNPN and CDR2 SVGIG (reference sequence). V was trimmed by 0 bases and J by 11 bases, leaving 11 bases between them. Based on the CDR3 plus reference TRBV30 and TRBJ1-6, the full variable domain is SQTIHQWPATLVQPVGSPLSLECTVEGTSNPNLYWYRQAAGRGLQLLFYSVGIGQISSEVPQNLSASRPQDRQFILSSKKLLLSDSGFYLCAWSVGERTPLHFGNGTRLTVT.